This T cell receptor (beta chain) derives from a study of beta chain features in type 1 diabetes listed by TCRdb under 2018. For the wider study: No differences in mean age, gender distribution, total cell number or subset yield were found between patients and healthy donors. A total of over 95,000,000 sorted cells were examined across all samples, and RNA yield correlated strongly with the number of cells per subset. In the study, TCRB repertoires of sorted circulating CD4+ T cell subsets from recently diagnosed type 1 diabetes patients were compared with those of matched healthy donors. Whereas all 28 donors provided naive and central memory subsets, regulatory and stem cell-like memory subsets were isolated from just 8 patients and roughly 8 healthy donors. On the study overall, not on this receptor specifically: Because cDNA was sequenced instead of genomic DNA, activated cells with high expression could be over-represented, although the groups did not differ in activation or CD3 levels. At VDJ recombination sites, type 1 diabetes patients had fewer insertions and more deleted nucleotides, which implies abnormalities in thymic rearrangement. Shorter templates might have been favored by PCR, but patient and control samples were amplified and corrected together, so both groups would have been affected equally by any skew. HLA sub-analyses involved small numbers of individuals, so any influence of HLA type on TCRB rearrangement remained unresolved. Naive, central memory and regulatory TCRB repertoires appeared to be more alike among patients than among healthy donors. Type 1 diabetes patients showed a moderate but significant shortening of TCRB CDR3 length in all four CD4+ subsets.

The germline V gene supplies CDR1 LGHNA and CDR2 YSLEER. V is shortened by 4 bases, J by 3 bases, and the region joining them spans 18 bases. Measured from the cysteine to the phenylalanine, the CDR3 is 17 residues long. Only the CDR3 portion is preserved as DNA: 51 bases, with reading frame beginning at the first base. This clone came up a few times. The target of this receptor is not known. No much larger clonotype is one base removed from it; base qualities were not supplied. The entire isolated RNA was reverse transcribed using the High Capacity cDNA Reverse Transcription Kit, and thus expressed TCRB transcripts were sequenced. Deep immunoSEQ sequencing was performed on naive, central memory and regulatory T cell samples, with an average of roughly 3.6 million total reads per sample. After sorted cells were lysed in RLT buffer, RNA was extracted with DNase-treated RNeasy Micro or Mini kits, with the choice depending on cell number. Each cell subset was processed separately to prevent cross-contamination, with patient and healthy donor samples processed together. The immunoSEQ multiplex PCR was used to amplify TCRB sequences from cDNA, generating 87-bp fragments that spanned the CDR3 region. The amplicons were sequenced using the Illumina HiSeq platform. As for the original processing: Synthetic template baselines were used to correct PCR bias computationally, reads within Hamming distance 2 were collapsed together, and singletons that could not be merged were discarded. Reads were aligned against IMGT to assign V, D and J genes, CDR3 length and insertions or deletions at six rearrangement sites. Within each subset, clonotype counts were normalized to sorted cell number, after which true diversity and Gini coefficients were computed with the tcR R package. The overlap coefficient, calculated on TCRB nucleotide sequences, was used to measure repertoire sharing. Sourced from immuneACCESS, this table was stored by TCRdb with only in-frame sequences that have V and J called. A share of the clones is absent; for the studies checked, an unresolved V gene accounts for under half, and the remainder has no known explanation. The DNA was the basis for D and trimming; V, J and clone size are from that table. The sample data list fewer than 150,000 clones, and 6% to 7.5% of these were observed just once. The ten largest clones represent about 1.3% of the sample.

Each donor gave one peripheral blood draw, around 100 mL on average, collected into heparinised tubes. A BD FACSAria II was used to sort naive, central memory, regulatory and stem cell-like memory CD4+ T cells with a panel that included CD45RO, CCR7, CD25, CD127, CD95 and CD27. Every sorted population had a purity above 95%. PBMCs were isolated right away by Lymphoprep density gradient centrifugation and were stained directly, without culture. So that batch effects would be minimized, each experiment stained and sorted samples in pairs, pairing one healthy donor with one patient. This receptor was taken from a woman in her 30s in good health. The rearranged chain carries TRBV4-3 and TRBJ2-2; TRBD2 is perhaps the D gene, given 6 matching bases. Sequenced sample: central memory CD4+ T cells from blood. The CDR3 corresponds to CASSRRRSGEDTGELFF. Here is the DNA: TGCGCCAGCAGCCGAAGGCGGAGTGGGGAGGACACCGGGGAGCTGTTTTTT.